These 21 T cell receptor beta chains originate from one sample sequenced in a study of blood T cell repertoires in COVID-19. Sequencing was performed with immunoSEQ multiplex PCR; in TCRdb, only in-frame clones are kept and a portion is missing. The sample records some 340,000 clones, 80% to 90% being singletons. Sequencing was performed on peripheral blood. These receptors all come from a man aged 25-45 years with active or convalescent COVID-19.

This chain links TRBV3-1 (or the pseudogene TRBV3-2) with TRBJ2-7; 10 nucleotides align to TRBD1. Germline CDR1 and CDR2: LGHDT and YNNKEL (reference sequence). The V gene end was trimmed by 6 bases and the J gene end by 5 bases; junction bases not matched to a gene: 7. CDR3 length equals 14 residues. CDR3 DNA: TGTGCCAGCAGTCCCGGGACAGGGGTTCACGAGCAGTACTTC. Encoded protein: CASSPGTGVHEQYF.

The V call is TRBV18, the J call TRBJ2-2; no clear D. Germline V CDR1 and CDR2: KGHSH, LQKENI. With 6 bases removed from V and 7 bases from J, the gap between germline ends came to 12 bases. The CDR3 loop spans 13 amino acids. The CDR3 sequence: CASSSQEGGELFF. CDR3 nucleotide sequence: TGTGCCAGCTCCTCCCAGGAAGGCGGGGAGCTGTTTTTT.

Only one count was recorded for this clone. The chain carries TRBV30 and TRBJ2-3; possible D gene TRBD2, 6 bases. Germline V gene sequence: CDR1 GTSNPN, CDR2 SVGIG (reference sequence). V dropped 2 bases and J dropped 3 bases, with 12 bases sitting between them. The CDR3 is made up of 14 amino acids. The CDR3 loop reads CAWSRPSATDTQYF. The CDR3 DNA reads TGTGCCTGGAGTAGGCCTAGCGCAACAGATACGCAGTATTTT.

The chain links TRBV11-3 to TRBJ2-2, with a weak D call TRBD2 (7 bases). The CDR3 has 20 amino acids. The germline V and J ends were trimmed by 3 bases and 0 bases, with 23 bases remaining between them. Germline V gene sequence: CDR1 SGHNT, CDR2 YENEEA. CDR3 in amino acids: CASSFPWLGGARPNTGELFF. The CDR3 nucleotides are TGTGCCAGCAGCTTCCCCTGGCTAGGGGGGGCCCGACCGAACACCGGGGAGCTGTTTTTT.

The chain combines TRBV7-9 with TRBJ1-4, with unresolved D. Germline CDR1 SEHNR, CDR2 FQNEAQ (reference sequence). With 1 base removed from V and 8 bases from J, the gap between germline ends came to 8 bases. The CDR3 has 13 residues. The CDR3 DNA sequence: TGTGCCAGCAGCTTAGGGAACAGCGAAAAACTGTTTTTT. Translating it yields CASSLGNSEKLFF.

V and J are TRBV24-1 and TRBJ2-5, with D perhaps TRBD1 (6 bases). With 4 bases removed from V and 5 bases from J, the gap between germline ends came to 25 bases. CDR3 length: 18 amino acids. Germline V CDR1 and CDR2: KGHDR, SFDVKD. CDR3 sequence (DNA): TGTGCCACCAGTGACTCAGCCTCTTTCGGGACACCCGGGGAGACCCAGTACTTC. This codes for CATSDSASFGTPGETQYF.

The chain combines TRBV29-1 with TRBJ1-1; 7 bases are shared with TRBD1. J was trimmed by 0 bases and V by 6 bases; bases with no gene match: 4. Germline lookup yields CDR1 SQVTM and CDR2 ANQGSEA. The CDR3 is 13 amino acids. CDR3 DNA sequence: TGCAGCGTCCGACAGGGCCTGAACACTGAAGCTTTCTTT. It encodes CSVRQGLNTEAFF.

The rearrangement joins TRBV30 to TRBJ1-2; D perhaps matches TRBD1 (6 bases). Per the germline V gene, CDR1 is GTSNPN and CDR2 is SVGIG (reference sequence). The CDR3 sequence is 12 residues long. The ends were cut back, 5 bases at V and 6 bases at J, with 13 bases in the middle. The CDR3 protein is CAWSRGANGYTF. CDR3 coding DNA: TGTGCCTGGTCTCGGGGGGCCAATGGCTACACCTTC.

V is TRBV28 and J is TRBJ2-5, with 13 bases matching TRBD2. Germline CDR1 is MDHEN and CDR2 is SYDVKM. CDR3 length equals 16 residues. With 4 bases clipped from V and 5 bases from J, the junction kept 7 bases outside the gene matches. As DNA, the CDR3 is TGTGCCAGCAGTTCCCTGACTAGCGGGAGGTCGGAGACCCAGTACTTC. Its translation: CASSSLTSGRSETQYF.

J is TRBJ2-5 and V is TRBV19; 7 nucleotides line up with TRBD2. V lost 5 bases to trimming and J lost 1 base; unmatched junction nucleotides: 13. Per germline, CDR1 LNHDA and CDR2 SQIVND (reference sequence). This CDR3 is built from 17 residues. The CDR3: CASSLAARELPQETQYF. The CDR3 DNA reads TGTGCCAGTAGTTTGGCCGCGCGGGAGCTCCCCCAAGAGACCCAGTACTTC.

The V and J genes are TRBV11-3 and TRBJ2-5; D is unresolved. Germline CDR1 reads SGHNT; CDR2 reads YENEEA. The CDR3 runs 13 residues. Trimming took 8 bases from V and 5 from J, leaving 15 bases between them. In DNA form, the CDR3 reads TGTGCCAGCGGGCCGAGTACGGCGGAGACCCAGTACTTC. Translation gives CASGPSTAETQYF.

The CDR3 reads CASSLSSGGNYNEQFF. The DNA for the CDR3 is TGTGCCAGCAGCTTATCTAGCGGGGGTAACTACAATGAGCAGTTCTTC. The rearrangement joins TRBV7-9 to TRBJ2-1, with 10 positions matching TRBD2. The CDR3 length is 16 residues. Trimming cost V 2 bases and J 3 bases; bases outside gene matches: 4. Germline V gene lookup returns CDR1 SEHNR and CDR2 FQNEAQ (reference sequence). The full variable domain, rest sourced from reference TRBV7-9 and TRBJ2-1, is DTGVSQNPRHKITKRGQNVTFRCDPISEHNRLYWYRQTLGQGPEFLTYFQNEAQLEKSRLLSDRFSAERPKGSFSTLEIQRTEQGDSAMYLCASSLSSGGNYNEQFFGPGTRLTVL.

The chain joins TRBV2 to TRBJ2-2; 7 nucleotides line up with TRBD1. Trimming at V came to 4 bases and at J to 3 bases, leaving 5 bases not matched to a gene. Germline V gene data show CDR1 as SNHLY and CDR2 as FYNNEI. This CDR3 contains 15 residues. The CDR3 sequence: CASSVEGADTGELFF. CDR3 DNA: TGTGCCAGCAGTGTCGAGGGGGCGGACACCGGGGAGCTGTTTTTT.

This rearrangement joins TRBV15 to TRBJ1-5; TRBD1 matches at 9 bases. CDR3 length: 17 residues. Trimming removed 3 bases from V and 6 bases from J; junction bases left unmatched: 12. Germline CDR1 LNHNV, CDR2 YYDKDF (reference sequence). For the CDR3, the DNA is TGTGCCACCAGCAGTCCAACTCCCGGGACAGGGACTCAGCCCCAGCATTTT. It encodes CATSSPTPGTGTQPQHF.

In this sample, this clone turned up once. The V gene is TRBV9, the J gene TRBJ1-2, with 8 bases that match TRBD1. This CDR3 spans 14 amino acids. CDR1 is SGDLS and CDR2 is YYNGEE in the germline V gene. V lost 4 bases and J lost 4; bases outside the gene matches: 6. The CDR3 loop is CASSQRQGSYGYTF. CDR3 nucleotide sequence: TGTGCCAGCAGCCAAAGACAGGGGAGCTATGGCTACACCTTC. Complete variable domain (other parts from reference TRBV9 and TRBJ1-2): DSGVTQTPKHLITATGQRVTLRCSPRSGDLSVYWYQQSLDQGLQFLIQYYNGEERAKGNILERFSAQQFPDLHSELNLSSLELGDSALYFCASSQRQGSYGYTFGSGTRLTVV.

The chain links TRBV7-8 to TRBJ2-7, with TRBD2 matching over 7 bases. Per the germline V gene, CDR1 is SGHVS and CDR2 is FQNEAQ. The CDR3 contains 15 residues. J was trimmed by 6 bases and V by 1 base; bases with no gene match: 9. This CDR3 is CASSLGGGRPSEQYF. As DNA, the CDR3 is TGTGCCAGCAGCTTAGGGGGAGGGAGGCCGAGCGAGCAGTACTTC.

The J gene is TRBJ2-3, the V gene TRBV7-8; D ambiguous. Trimming removed 2 bases at V and 4 bases at J, with 13 bases between. The CDR3 is 15 residues long. CDR1 SGHVS and CDR2 FQNEAQ come from the germline V gene. The CDR3 spells CASSLRHSLADTQYF. The CDR3 region has the DNA TGTGCCAGCAGCTTAAGGCACAGCCTCGCAGATACGCAGTATTTT.

This chain connects TRBV5-1 to TRBJ2-2, with TRBD2 matching over 8 bases. Trimming took 3 bases from V and 0 from J; bases not matched to a gene: 7. The CDR3 has 17 amino acids. Germline CDR1 reads SGHRS; CDR2 reads YFSETQ. CDR3 sequence (DNA): TGCGCCAGCAGCTCCGGACTAGCCGCGCCGAACACCGGGGAGCTGTTTTTT. As protein: CASSSGLAAPNTGELFF.

This clone was seen a handful of times. V gene TRBV19 combines with J gene TRBJ2-3, with 10 bases matching TRBD1. With 5 bases clipped from V and 3 bases from J, the junction kept 8 bases outside the gene matches. The CDR3 totals 16 residues. Germline loops: CDR1 LNHDA, CDR2 SQIVND (reference sequence). For the CDR3, the DNA is TGTGCCAGTAGTCCCGCGGACAGGGGGTTTACAGATACGCAGTATTTT. This encodes CASSPADRGFTDTQYF.

This clone came up a few times. The rearrangement uses TRBV29-1 and TRBJ2-7; D not resolved. The CDR3 extends over 13 amino acids. Trimming stripped 7 bases from V and 0 bases from J, with 13 bases between. Germline values: CDR1 SQVTM, CDR2 ANQGSEA. The CDR3 here is CSALESYSYEQYF. The CDR3, as DNA: TGCAGCGCTTTAGAGAGCTACTCCTACGAGCAGTACTTC.

The V gene is TRBV12-5, the J gene TRBJ2-1; 9 nucleotides align to TRBD2. Germline assignment: CDR1 LGHNT and CDR2 FRNRAP. CDR3 length: 15 amino acids. V lost 6 bases, J lost 4 bases, and 7 bases stayed unmatched. In nucleotides, the CDR3 is TGTGCTAGTGGGGAGCGGGGGGCAATATACAATGAGCAGTTCTTC. Protein product: CASGERGAIYNEQFF.